Included here is one T cell receptor beta chain sequence, with context. This CDR3 has 15 amino acids. Germline values: CDR1 SNHLY, CDR2 FYNNEI. V trimming: 7 bases; J trimming: 6 bases; junction bases outside the gene matches: 7. The sample belongs to a study of shared clonotypes between healthy human individuals. Libraries were prepared by immunoSEQ multiplex PCR; TCRdb keeps only in-frame clonotypes and omits some of them. The sample holds 1,100,000 or so clones, approximately 80% seen once. The receptor's source is a man between 18 and 29 years old in good health. Some clones in this sample may be carry-over from other donors' samples. This sequence joins TRBV2 and TRBJ2-1, with 12 bases identical to TRBD2. Sample: memory CD4+ T cells from PBMCs. Documented subset: CD45RA-negative fraction. The CDR3 sequence: CASTRTSGTTNEQFF. The CDR3 DNA reads TGTGCCAGCACTCGGACTAGCGGGACTACCAATGAGCAGTTCTTC. Variable domain in full (rest from reference TRBV2 and TRBJ2-1): EPEVTQTPSHQVTQMGQEVILRCVPISNHLYFYWYRQILGQKVEFLVSFYNNEISEKSEIFDDQFSVERPDGSNFTLKIRSTKLEDSAMYFCASTRTSGTTNEQFFGPGTRLTVL.